What follows is one T cell receptor beta chain and its context. Its antigen is unidentified. On the immunoSEQ platform, TCR beta CDR3s were sequenced at survey depth. The protocol was immunoSEQ multiplex PCR, while the TCRdb copy is restricted to in-frame clones and leaves out a portion. The sample yields thousands of clones, about 60% seen once. This entry comes from a study of CD8 T cell repertoires and HIV-1 epitope variants. Overall study context: Epitopes were three Gag families plus Nef HW9 and YT9. The baseline condition was 1M T cells left uncultured.

The TCR comes from a male donor with HIV. Sequenced sample: cultured CD8+ T cells derived from PBMCs.

The CDR3 loop reads CASSFQASEKLFF. The CDR3 DNA is TGTGCCAGCAGCTTCCAGGCAAGTGAAAAACTGTTTTTT. The chain recombines TRBV13 with TRBJ1-4; D not resolved. With 3 bases removed from V and 7 bases from J, the gap between germline ends came to 9 bases. The CDR3 totals 13 residues. The germline V gene encodes CDR1 PRHDT and CDR2 FYEKMQ (reference sequence).